The 19 T cell receptor beta chains below come from one sample, sequenced in a study of identical twins. TCRdb independently ran MiXCR on the 5' RACE reads; one entry per CDR3 protein. The sample shows 420,000 or so distinct CDR3 sequences, less than 20% of them seen only once. Material for sequencing was naive T cells sorted from blood. The source of these receptors is a man aged 50-60 years in good health.

This clonotype has more than one count but fewer than ten. The chain links TRBV19 to TRBJ1-5; D uncertain. Trimming stripped 7 bases from V and 0 bases from J, with 28 bases between. The CDR3 contains 20 residues. Germline values: CDR1 LNHDA, CDR2 SQIVND (reference sequence). The CDR3 sequence: CASNQLLPSTRRHSNQPQHF. For the CDR3, the DNA is TGTGCCAGTAACCAGCTTCTCCCGAGTACTAGAAGACATAGCAATCAGCCCCAGCATTTT.

V and J are TRBV7-9 and TRBJ2-1; 9 bases map to TRBD1. Per the germline V gene, CDR1 is SEHNR and CDR2 is FQNEAQ (reference sequence). CDR3 size: 13 residues. V lost 1 base to trimming and J lost 14 bases; unmatched junction nucleotides: 6. The CDR3: CASSLEDRGGEFF. In DNA, the CDR3 is TGTGCCAGCAGCTTAGAGGACAGGGGAGGGGAGTTCTTC.

The sample holds many counts of this clonotype. V usage is TRBV12-3 or TRBV12-4 and J usage is TRBJ1-1; D not certain. Trimming left V 6 bases short and J 10 bases short, with 12 bases between. The CDR3 is made up of 11 amino acids. CDR3 in amino acids: CASSTRLGAFF. The CDR3 bases are TGTGCCAGCAGCACTAGACTCGGAGCTTTCTTT.

This chain joins TRBV15 and TRBJ2-7; D not certain. CDR3 size: 13 residues. CDR1 and CDR2 (germline): LNHNV, YYDKDF (reference sequence). Trimming removed 3 bases at V and 4 bases at J, with 10 bases between. The CDR3 spells CATSRTGFYEQYF. The CDR3 DNA sequence: TGTGCCACCAGCAGGACTGGCTTTTACGAGCAGTACTTC.

In this sample, this clonotype turned up many times. The chain has TRBV29-1 and TRBJ2-5; no firm D call. The germline gives CDR1 SQVTM, CDR2 ANQGSEA. The CDR3 contains 13 residues. The V end was cut by 4 bases, the J end by 4 bases, with 13 bases between. CDR3 in amino acids: CSVVSRTLETQYF. Written as DNA, the CDR3 is TGCAGCGTTGTTTCAAGGACCCTAGAGACCCAGTACTTC.

The chain uses TRBV4-3 and TRBJ2-7, with D possibly matching TRBD2 (5 bases). The CDR3 is 17 residues long. Germline CDR1 is LGHNA and CDR2 is YSLEER. The ends were cut back, 2 bases at V and 0 bases at J, with 17 bases in the middle. The CDR3 reads CASSQSWRQFSSYEQYF. DNA of the CDR3: TGCGCCAGCAGCCAATCATGGAGGCAGTTTAGCTCCTACGAGCAGTACTTC.

On this clonotype: This could be a read error, since a much larger clone is one nucleotide away. This sequence joins TRBV28 and TRBJ1-5, with unresolved D. The CDR3 loop spans 11 amino acids. V was trimmed by 5 bases and J by 4 bases, leaving 3 bases between them. Germline-derived CDR1 and CDR2 are MDHEN and SYDVKM. CDR3: CASSRNQPQHF. The CDR3 DNA reads as TGTGCCAGCAGTCGAAATCAGCCCCAGCATTTT.

The chain carries TRBV5-1 and TRBJ2-7, with unresolved D. The CDR3 spans 15 residues. V shed 1 base and J shed 4 bases, with 15 bases lying between them. Germline V gene lookup returns CDR1 SGHRS and CDR2 YFSETQ. CDR3 DNA sequence: TGCGCCAGCAGCTTGACCGGGTCCTCCGGATACGAGCAGTACTTC. Amino acid sequence: CASSLTGSSGYEQYF. The variable domain in full, completed from reference TRBV5-1 and TRBJ2-7, reads KAGVTQTPRYLIKTRGQQVTLSCSPISGHRSVSWYQQTPGQGLQFLFEYFSETQRNKGNFPGRFSGRQFSNSRSEMNVSTLELGDSALYLCASSLTGSSGYEQYFGPGTRLTVT.

V usage is TRBV10-1 and J usage is TRBJ2-3, with 9 bases lining up with TRBD2. Germline values: CDR1 WNHNN, CDR2 SYGVQD (reference sequence). The CDR3 has 16 residues. With 3 bases clipped from V and 6 bases from J, the junction kept 10 bases outside the gene matches. CDR3 in amino acids: CASSDLPGLAVDTQYF. Here the CDR3 DNA reads TGCGCCAGCAGTGACCTACCGGGACTAGCTGTCGATACGCAGTATTTT.

With regard to this clonotype: A much larger clone sits a single nucleotide away, making a read error possible. The genes are TRBV5-1 and TRBJ1-2; no reliable D call. Germline CDR1 is SGHRS and CDR2 is YFSETQ. V was cut by 4 bases and J by 3 bases, with 7 bases left in between. The CDR3 totals 12 residues. The CDR3: CASSPDYYGYTF. The CDR3 DNA sequence: TGCGCCAGCAGCCCAGATTACTATGGCTACACCTTC.

This clonotype has a count of ten or more. The chain links TRBV10-3 to TRBJ1-1; no clear D gene. CDR1 is ENHRY and CDR2 is SYGVKD in the germline V gene. The V and J ends lost 7 bases and 0 bases respectively, with 21 bases between them. This CDR3 is 17 amino acids long. CDR3 amino acids: CAITNRGGPPVNTEAFF. The CDR3 region has the DNA TGTGCCATCACCAATCGCGGTGGTCCACCCGTGAACACTGAAGCTTTCTTT.

This clonotype was observed a few times. This sequence joins TRBV12-3 or TRBV12-4 and TRBJ1-1, with 8 nucleotides matching TRBD1. Trimming at V came to 6 bases and at J to 1 base, leaving 16 bases not matched to a gene. The CDR3 totals 18 residues. The CDR3 here is CASRETGVSHFGNTEAFF. CDR3 DNA sequence: TGTGCCAGCAGGGAGACAGGGGTATCTCATTTCGGGAACACTGAAGCTTTCTTT.

This clonotype was observed a handful of times. The CDR3 protein is CSAPRPTGSYNEQFF. The CDR3 bases are TGCAGTGCCCCACGACCGACGGGTTCCTACAATGAGCAGTTCTTC. The chain has TRBV20-1 and TRBJ2-1; D is unresolved. Trimming removed 6 bases from V and 1 base from J, with 16 bases in between. CDR1 DFQATT and CDR2 SNEGSKA come from the germline V gene (reference sequence). This CDR3 is 15 amino acids long.

The rearrangement links TRBV7-9 to TRBJ2-3; D unresolved. The germline V gene has CDR1 SEHNR and CDR2 FQNEAQ (reference sequence). The CDR3 sequence is 13 residues long. V lost 4 bases and J lost 4, with 9 bases in between. CDR3 region: CASSSISADTQYF. The CDR3 DNA follows: TGTGCCAGCAGCTCCATCTCGGCAGATACGCAGTATTTT.

The sample holds a few counts of this clonotype. This chain links TRBV5-1 with TRBJ1-1; TRBD1 is a possible D gene (5 bases). The CDR3 runs to 15 residues. With 3 bases removed from V and 4 bases from J, the gap between germline ends came to 16 bases. Germline lookup yields CDR1 SGHRS and CDR2 YFSETQ. The CDR3 protein is CASSYLGRGTTEAFF. CDR3 sequence (DNA): TGCGCCAGCAGCTACCTGGGGAGGGGAACCACTGAAGCTTTCTTT.

This clonotype was counted ten times or more. The chain carries TRBV20-1 and TRBJ2-2; D not certain. CDR3 length: 14 amino acids. Trimming removed 5 bases from V and 5 bases from J, with 15 bases in between. Germline V gives CDR1 DFQATT, CDR2 SNEGSKA (reference sequence). Here the CDR3 reads CSAQTTRQTGELFF. CDR3 coding DNA: TGCAGTGCTCAAACCACTCGACAAACCGGGGAGCTGTTTTTT.

This clonotype was counted between two and nine times. This chain connects TRBV7-2 to TRBJ2-7; TRBD2 matches at 11 bases. The CDR3 is made up of 14 amino acids. Germline trimming cut 1 base from V and 6 bases from J; bases unmatched to any gene: 2. Per germline, CDR1 SGHTA and CDR2 FQGNSA. CDR3 coding DNA: TGTGCCAGCAGCTTAGAGACTAGCGGGATCGAGCAGTACTTC. It specifies CASSLETSGIEQYF.

This clonotype was observed a few times. The rearrangement links TRBV30 to TRBJ2-7; D not resolved. This CDR3 comprises 13 residues. CDR1 is GTSNPN and CDR2 is SVGIG in the germline V gene (reference sequence). V lost 0 bases to trimming and J lost 7 bases, with 13 bases between them. CDR3 nucleotide sequence: TGTGCCTGGAGTGTACGGCAGGCTGGGGAGCAGTACTTC. This sequence encodes CAWSVRQAGEQYF.

This clonotype was counted at least ten times. V usage is TRBV4-1 and J usage is TRBJ2-1; TRBD2 aligns across 11 bases. J gave up 0 bases and V 3 bases, and 4 bases lay outside the gene matches. The germline V gene encodes CDR1 MGHRA and CDR2 YSYEKL. CDR3 size: 17 residues. CDR3 region: CASSHPGLAGSYNEQFF. CDR3 DNA sequence: TGCGCCAGCAGCCATCCTGGACTAGCGGGCTCCTACAATGAGCAGTTCTTC.